The source of this TCR beta chain is a study of blood T cell repertoires in COVID-19. Background on the study: PBMCs, B-cell-depleted T cells, or T cells were the source of the cDNA or gDNA that made up the material.

This clone was picked up a small number of times. Other DNA sequences of this sample code for an identical CDR3. The Seattle patients joined while their infection was active and were tracked longitudinally afterward. Method: immunoSEQ multiplex PCR; TCRdb's copy keeps in-frame clones and lacks some. Of 150,000 to 190,000 clones listed, 85% are singletons. The CDR3 covers 14 residues. V dropped 2 bases and J dropped 1 base, with 8 bases sitting between them. Germline V gene sequence: CDR1 SGHDN, CDR2 FVKESK. This chain connects TRBV14 to TRBJ1-1; D possibly corresponds to TRBD1 (5 bases). This clonotype originated in a woman aged 60 to 75 with COVID-19, enrolled during active disease. Sequenced material: peripheral blood. The DNA of the CDR3 is TGTGCCAGCAGCCAAAGGGGCGGGAACACTGAAGCTTTCTTT. Amino acid sequence: CASSQRGGNTEAFF.